One and the same sample provided the 2 T cell receptor beta chains below, sequenced in a study of T-cell memory formation after mild COVID-19. TCRdb analysed the 5' RACE reads with MiXCR anew, one entry per CDR3 protein. This sample carries about 250,000 distinct CDR3 sequences, over 15% of them seen once, and the ten largest clones take 2.1%. Sample: PBMCs or a T cell subset sorted from them (not recorded which). The receptors come from an adult woman who had mild COVID-19 (a few samples of this study predate the infection). Cell type and time point are not known.

The CDR3 is CASSLAAGVRHNEQFF. CDR3 coding DNA: TGTGCCAGCAGCTTAGCGGCAGGGGTAAGGCACAATGAGCAGTTCTTC. The chain recombines TRBV7-9 with TRBJ2-1, with D tentatively TRBD1 (6 bases). CDR1 SEHNR and CDR2 FQNEAQ come from the germline V gene (reference sequence). The CDR3 consists of 16 residues. Deletions cut 0 bases from V and 5 bases from J, with 14 bases between. Based on the CDR3 plus reference TRBV7-9 and TRBJ2-1, the full variable domain is DTGVSQNPRHKITKRGQNVTFRCDPISEHNRLYWYRQTLGQGPEFLTYFQNEAQLEKSRLLSDRFSAERPKGSFSTLEIQRTEQGDSAMYLCASSLAAGVRHNEQFFGPGTRLTVL.

The V call is TRBV12-5, the J call TRBJ2-1, with D tentatively TRBD2 (6 bases). Germline CDR1 and CDR2: LGHNT and FRNRAP. V lost 3 bases and J 11 bases, leaving 17 bases between the germline ends. This CDR3 has 14 amino acids. CDR3: CASGFFMRRGQQFF. The CDR3 nucleotides are TGTGCTAGTGGTTTCTTCATGCGGCGGGGACAGCAGTTCTTC.